The rows below give T cell receptor beta chains drawn from one sample of a study of T cells in localized non-small cell lung cancer. The method was immunoSEQ multiplex PCR; TCRdb's version includes in-frame clones alone and lacks a portion of them. Of approximately 30,000 clones listed, more than 70% are singletons. Specimen: peripheral blood, collected before any cancer treatment. These receptors originate from a woman aged 40-75 years with stage I lung adenocarcinoma. CDR3s include the opening cysteine and the closing phenylalanine or tryptophan. The D gene is left open where the match is weak. Not every row has a clone size; where given, it reads once, few, many or a size class.

v_gene,d_gene,abundance,j_gene,CDR3nt,CDR3aa
TRBV13,TRBD2,-,TRBJ2-3,TGTGCCAGCAGCGTCCTAGCGGGGGGGGGCACAGATACGCAGTATTTT,CASSVLAGGGTDTQYF
TRBV13,TRBD1,-,TRBJ2-2,TGTGCCAGCAGTAGGGACAGGGACACCGGGGAGCTGTTTTTT,CASSRDRDTGELFF
TRBV18,TRBD1,few,TRBJ2-7,TGTGCCAGCTCACCCGGGACAGGGGGCCACGAGCAGTACTTC,CASSPGTGGHEQYF
TRBV29-1,-,-,TRBJ2-7,TGCAGCGTTGCGGACGGCTTCTCCTACGAGCAGTACTTC,CSVADGFSYEQYF
TRBV11-2,-,once,TRBJ1-2,TGTGCCAGCAGCTTTGGGCCCCGACCCAACTATGGCTACACCTTC,CASSFGPRPNYGYTF
TRBV19,-,-,TRBJ2-7,TGTGCCAGTAGTGTATCCAGGACAGCTACCTACGAGCAGTACTTC,CASSVSRTATYEQYF
TRBV7-2,-,-,TRBJ1-6,TGTGCCAGTCGACCAGGCTCAAGCTCCTATAATTCACCCCTCCACTTT,CASRPGSSSYNSPLHF
TRBV28,-,-,TRBJ1-1,TGTGCCAGCAGTTTGCCTCAGGGAGCTTTCTTT,CASSLPQGAFF
TRBV7-8,TRBD2,-,TRBJ2-7,TGTGCCAGCAGCTTAGCGCCTAGCGGGGGGGTCGAGCAGTACTTC,CASSLAPSGGVEQYF
TRBV2,-,-,TRBJ1-1,TGTGCCAGCAGTGAGGCCAGCCCCACTGAAGCTTTCTTT,CASSEASPTEAFF
TRBV4-2,TRBD1,medium-sized,TRBJ1-1,TGTGCCAGCAGCCATTACGGACAGGGGCTTGAAGCTTTCTTT,CASSHYGQGLEAFF
TRBV9,TRBD1,-,TRBJ1-3,TGTGCCAGCAGCGGTACAGGGGGATCTGGAAACACCATATATTTT,CASSGTGGSGNTIYF
TRBV13,-,-,TRBJ1-2,TGTGCCAGCAGAATTTGGGGCTATTATTATGGCTACACCTTC,CASRIWGYYYGYTF
TRBV7-3,-,few,TRBJ1-1,TGTGCCAGCAGCCCGGGGACCACTACGCCTGAAGCTTTCTTT,CASSPGTTTPEAFF
TRBV6-1,-,medium-sized,TRBJ1-3,TGTGCCAGCAGTGAAACCCGGGGAGGTGGAAACACCATATATTTT,CASSETRGGGNTIYF
TRBV7-2,TRBD2,-,TRBJ2-3,TGTGCCAGCAGCTTAGGGCTAGCGGGCACAGATACGCAGTATTTT,CASSLGLAGTDTQYF
TRBV11-1,-,few,TRBJ1-1,TGTGCCAGCAGCTTATTGGGTGGGAACACTGAAGCTTTCTTT,CASSLLGGNTEAFF
TRBV5-4,TRBD2,-,TRBJ2-3,TGTGCCAGCAGCCGGAGCGGGGGTGGCACAGATACGCAGTATTTT,CASSRSGGGTDTQYF
TRBV7-2,-,-,TRBJ1-2,TGTGCCAGCAGCCCCGGTTCCGGGATGACCTATGGCTACACCTTC,CASSPGSGMTYGYTF
TRBV5-1,TRBD2,-,TRBJ2-7,TGCGCCAGCAGCTTGGGACTAGCGGGGGGATACGCCTACGAGCAGTACTTC,CASSLGLAGGYAYEQYF
TRBV4-3,-,-,TRBJ2-2,TGCGCCAGCAGCCAAGATGCCCTCGTCAGGGAGAACACCGGGGAGCTGTTTTTT,CASSQDALVRENTGELFF
TRBV10-3,TRBD1,-,TRBJ2-5,TGTGCCATCAGTGCCGGGGACAGGAACCAAGAGACCCAGTACTTC,CAISAGDRNQETQYF
TRBV6-5,TRBD1,-,TRBJ2-2,TGTGCCAGCAGTTCCACAGGGGGCACCGGGGAGCTGTTTTTT,CASSSTGGTGELFF
TRBV11-2,-,-,TRBJ1-2,TGTGCCAGCAGCTTAGTTGTACGGGAGGGTTTAGCTAACTATGGCTACACCTTC,CASSLVVREGLANYGYTF